This TCR beta chain was sequenced in a study of cytomegalovirus exposure and HLA in healthy donors. Trimming stripped 8 bases from V and 0 bases from J, with 15 bases between. Germline V gives CDR1 MNHEY, CDR2 SVGAGI. The CDR3 is 15 residues long. This clone has just a few counts. The primer mix had 60 Vbeta and 13 Jbeta primers. TCRdb's table, derived via immunoSEQ multiplex PCR, lists solely in-frame clones and lacks some. This table has fewer than 120,000 clones, 80% appearing once. Donors sampled were nominally healthy, though unrecorded immune exposures were likely. Sequencing was performed on PBMCs. The clonotype was recovered from a woman in her sixties or seventies in good health and CMV-seropositive. V usage is TRBV6-5 and J usage is TRBJ2-3, with a weak D call TRBD1 (5 bases). The CDR3 bases are TGTGCCAGCGGGGCGGTCGATTCTAGCACAGATACGCAGTATTTT. Translating gives CASGAVDSSTDTQYF.